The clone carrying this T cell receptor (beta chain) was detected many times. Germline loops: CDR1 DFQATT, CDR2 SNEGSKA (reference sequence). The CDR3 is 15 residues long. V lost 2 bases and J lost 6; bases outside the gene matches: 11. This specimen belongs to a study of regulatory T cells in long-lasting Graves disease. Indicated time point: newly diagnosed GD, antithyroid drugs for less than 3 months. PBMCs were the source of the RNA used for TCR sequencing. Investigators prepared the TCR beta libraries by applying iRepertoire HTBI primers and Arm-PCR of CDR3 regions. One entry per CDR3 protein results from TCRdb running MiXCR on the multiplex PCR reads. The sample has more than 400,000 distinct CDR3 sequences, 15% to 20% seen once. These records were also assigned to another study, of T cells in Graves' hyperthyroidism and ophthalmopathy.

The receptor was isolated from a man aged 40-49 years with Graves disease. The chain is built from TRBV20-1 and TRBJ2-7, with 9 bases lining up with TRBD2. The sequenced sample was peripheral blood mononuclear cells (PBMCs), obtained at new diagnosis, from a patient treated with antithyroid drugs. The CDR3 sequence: CSARNSGSVAGEQYF. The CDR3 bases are TGCAGTGCTAGAAATAGCGGGAGCGTTGCGGGCGAGCAGTACTTC.